The 27 T cell receptor beta chains below come from one sample, sequenced in a study of cytomegalovirus exposure and HLA in healthy donors. The PCR employed 60 Vbeta primers together with 13 Jbeta primers. Using immunoSEQ multiplex PCR, the repertoire was profiled, and TCRdb retains in-frame clones only, with some absent. The sample includes 95,000 to 150,000 clones, more than 60% of them seen just once. The source material was PBMCs. The receptors were sampled from a man aged 25 to 40 in good health and CMV-seronegative.

The chain carries TRBV9 and TRBJ2-5; the D is unclear. Trimming stripped 0 bases from V and 7 bases from J, with 10 bases between. Germline assignment: CDR1 SGDLS and CDR2 YYNGEE. The CDR3 contains 13 residues. Written as DNA, the CDR3 is TGTGCCAGCAGCGTAGTAGAGCACGGGACCCAGTACTTC. It yields the protein CASSVVEHGTQYF.

This chain connects TRBV6-1 to TRBJ2-1, with unresolved D. Germline values: CDR1 MNHNS, CDR2 SASEGT. Trimming stripped 4 bases from V and 5 bases from J, with 6 bases between. CDR3 size: 12 residues. In DNA, the CDR3 is TGTGCCAGCAGTGGAATAGACAATGAGCAGTTCTTC. This sequence encodes CASSGIDNEQFF.

The rearrangement joins TRBV28 to TRBJ2-7, with 8 positions matching TRBD1. The CDR3 contains 14 residues. Germline CDR1 is MDHEN and CDR2 is SYDVKM. V lost 0 bases, J lost 7 bases, and 5 bases stayed unmatched. In DNA form, the CDR3 reads TGTGCCAGCAGTTTATGGGGACAGGAAACGGAGCAGTACTTC. This translates into CASSLWGQETEQYF.

The chain links TRBV18 to TRBJ2-3, with 10 bases aligning to TRBD1. Germline CDR1 and CDR2: KGHSH and LQKENI. CDR3 size: 15 residues. V trimming: 3 bases; J trimming: 3 bases; junction bases outside the gene matches: 3. CDR3 DNA sequence: TGTGCCAGCTCACCCGACAGGGGGCGGACAGATACGCAGTATTTT. Residues: CASSPDRGRTDTQYF. Variable domain in full (rest from reference TRBV18 and TRBJ2-3): NAGVMQNPRHLVRRRGQEARLRCSPMKGHSHVYWYRQLPEEGLKFMVYLQKENIIDESGMPKERFSAEFPKEGPSILRIQQVVRGDSAAYFCASSPDRGRTDTQYFGPGTRLTVL.

This clone turned up a few times. The chain combines TRBV29-1 with TRBJ2-2; 10 bases agree with TRBD1. The CDR3 is 15 residues long. From germline, CDR1 is SQVTM and CDR2 ANQGSEA. Trimming removed 5 bases from V and 5 bases from J; junction bases left unmatched: 8. The CDR3: CSVRTGTGVTGELFF. The CDR3 DNA reads TGCAGCGTTCGTACCGGGACAGGGGTAACCGGGGAGCTGTTTTTT.

This clone was observed a single time. The chain employs TRBV2 and TRBJ2-2; D is perhaps TRBD1 (5 bases). Deletions cut 6 bases from V and 4 bases from J, with 15 bases between. Germline V gives CDR1 SNHLY, CDR2 FYNNEI. The CDR3 totals 15 residues. DNA of the CDR3: TGTGCCAGCAGCTTGGACAAACCCTCCACCGGGGAGCTGTTTTTT. Amino acids: CASSLDKPSTGELFF.

The CDR3 reads CASSLSRRAFF. The CDR3 DNA reads as TGTGCCAGCAGCCTTTCGAGGAGGGCTTTCTTT. The rearrangement joins TRBV13 to TRBJ1-1; D is undetermined. Germline V gene sequence: CDR1 PRHDT, CDR2 FYEKMQ (reference sequence). The CDR3 spans 11 residues. Trimming pared 5 bases from V and 11 bases from J, leaving 12 bases between.

This clone was detected a few times. The V gene is TRBV25-1, the J gene TRBJ2-1; D is uncertain. CDR1 MGHDK and CDR2 SYGVNS come from the germline V gene. The CDR3 consists of 15 residues. Trimming took 3 bases from V and 5 from J, leaving 14 bases between them. DNA for the CDR3: TGTGCCAGCAGTGATTCCCCCGACGGAGACAATGAGCAGTTCTTC. It translates to CASSDSPDGDNEQFF.

The V and J genes are TRBV5-1 and TRBJ2-7; 7 bases agree with TRBD2. V lost 0 bases, J lost 6 bases, and 6 bases stayed unmatched. The germline V gene encodes CDR1 SGHRS and CDR2 YFSETQ. This CDR3 region has 14 residues. The CDR3 nucleotides read TGCGCCAGCAGCTTGGTTGCGGGAGATCGCGAGCAGTACTTC. The encoded protein is CASSLVAGDREQYF.

J is TRBJ1-1 and V is TRBV14; possible D gene TRBD1, 5 bases. Germline CDR1 reads SGHDN; CDR2 reads FVKESK. Trimming pared 4 bases from V and 3 bases from J, leaving 9 bases between. CDR3 length: 13 amino acids. CDR3 loop: CASSRGGDTEAFF. CDR3 bases: TGTGCCAGCAGCCGGGGCGGGGACACTGAAGCTTTCTTT.

The J gene is TRBJ2-1, the V gene TRBV6-6; TRBD1 agrees at 11 bases. Trimming cost V 6 bases and J 7 bases; bases outside gene matches: 11. This CDR3 has 16 amino acids. Germline CDR1 and CDR2: MNHNY and SVGAGI (reference sequence). In DNA, the CDR3 is TGTGCCAGCAGGAGGGGCGGGACAGGGGGGAGGAATGAGCAGTTCTTC. It codes for CASRRGGTGGRNEQFF.

The gene calls are TRBV19 and TRBJ1-5; 7 bases fit TRBD1. The trim removed 6 bases at V and 1 base at J, leaving 3 bases unmatched. This CDR3 is 14 amino acids long. Looked up from germline, CDR1 is LNHDA and CDR2 is SQIVND (reference sequence). CDR3 DNA: TGTGCCAGTAGACAGGGGTCAAGCAATCAGCCCCAGCATTTT. This codes for CASRQGSSNQPQHF.

This clone came up a few times. The same CDR3 can be traced to other DNA sequences in this sample. The genes are TRBV5-1 and TRBJ1-5, with a tentative D call TRBD1 (5 bases). V was cut by 0 bases and J by 3 bases, with 7 bases left in between. This CDR3 is built from 14 residues. Per the germline V gene, CDR1 is SGHRS and CDR2 is YFSETQ. CDR3 nucleotide sequence: TGCGCCAGCAGCTTGGGGACACTCAATCAGCCCCAGCATTTT. It specifies CASSLGTLNQPQHF.

The chain has TRBV2 and TRBJ2-3, with D perhaps matching TRBD1 (5 bases). The CDR3 length is 16 residues. In germline, CDR1 is SNHLY, CDR2 FYNNEI. Trimming shortened V by 9 bases and J by 0 bases, and 19 bases separated the two germline ends. CDR3 nucleotide sequence: TGTGCCAGTCAGGGCGCCTTGGAATCTAGCACAGATACGCAGTATTTT. Translating it yields CASQGALESSTDTQYF.

The V call is TRBV19, the J call TRBJ2-1, with 8 bases matching TRBD2. The CDR3 covers 15 residues. V dropped 7 bases and J dropped 0; count of bases not matched to a gene: 5. Germline V gene lookup returns CDR1 LNHDA and CDR2 SQIVND (reference sequence). The CDR3 loop is CASTPGGSSYNEQFF. CDR3 nucleotides: TGTGCCAGTACCCCGGGGGGGAGCTCCTACAATGAGCAGTTCTTC.

V is TRBV30 and J is TRBJ2-1, with D possibly being TRBD1 (6 bases). Germline-derived CDR1 and CDR2 are GTSNPN and SVGIG (reference sequence). CDR3 size: 13 residues. V dropped 8 bases and J dropped 5 bases, with 16 bases sitting between them. The CDR3 DNA reads TGTGCCCAAAGAGGGGGAAAAAACAATGAGCAGTTCTTC. Its protein product is CAQRGGKNNEQFF.

The V call is TRBV2, the J call TRBJ1-2, with TRBD1 matching 7 bases. CDR1 is SNHLY, CDR2 FYNNEI, per germline. The CDR3 covers 15 residues. J gave up 8 bases and V 2 bases, and 11 bases lay outside the gene matches. CDR3 amino acids: CASSENPGQPSGYTF. DNA of the CDR3: TGTGCCAGCAGTGAAAATCCGGGACAGCCTTCGGGCTACACCTTC.

CDR3 region: CAISVLGGTLNTEAFF. The CDR3 DNA follows: TGTGCCATCAGTGTTTTAGGGGGCACCCTGAACACTGAAGCTTTCTTT. V and J are TRBV10-3 and TRBJ1-1; 7 bases agree with TRBD1. CDR1 is ENHRY and CDR2 is SYGVKD in the germline V gene. The CDR3 consists of 16 residues. V lost 4 bases to trimming and J lost 0 bases; unmatched junction nucleotides: 8.

The V gene is TRBV5-1, the J gene TRBJ2-2; D unclear. This CDR3 spans 14 amino acids. V was shortened by 0 bases and J by 5 bases, with 8 bases between the two germline ends. The germline CDR1 and CDR2 sequences are SGHRS and YFSETQ. CDR3 sequence: CASSLVRETGELFF. The CDR3 nucleotides read TGCGCCAGCAGCTTGGTGCGTGAAACCGGGGAGCTGTTTTTT.

CDR3 sequence (DNA): TGTGCCAGCAGCGTACAGGGCTTGAAAGGTTCACCCCTCCACTTT. Residues: CASSVQGLKGSPLHF. This sequence joins TRBV7-2 and TRBJ1-6; TRBD1 might be the D (6 bases). V lost 5 bases, J lost 9 bases, and 17 bases lay in between. CDR3 size: 15 residues. The germline CDR1 and CDR2 sequences are SGHTA and FQGNSA.

The V call is TRBV11-2, the J call TRBJ1-4, with 8 bases matching TRBD1. Losses at the gene ends were 1 base for V and 7 bases for J; bases not matched to a gene: 17. The germline V gene has CDR1 SGHAT and CDR2 FQNNGV. This CDR3 spans 19 amino acids. The CDR3 loop reads CASSLAASNRGSVSEKLFF. The CDR3 DNA follows: TGTGCCAGCAGCTTAGCCGCGTCAAACAGGGGGTCGGTGTCTGAAAAACTGTTTTTT.

This chain connects TRBV19 to TRBJ2-3; 10 bases are shared with TRBD2. Losses at the gene ends were 5 bases for V and 4 bases for J; bases not matched to a gene: 6. Germline V gene data show CDR1 as LNHDA and CDR2 as SQIVND (reference sequence). The length of the CDR3 is 15 residues. CDR3 DNA: TGTGCCAGTAGTCCCGTAGCGGGAGGTGCAGATACGCAGTATTTT. Amino acid sequence: CASSPVAGGADTQYF.

V and J are TRBV12-2 and TRBJ2-1; the table assigns TRBD2, which was not confirmed against the DNA. TRBV12-2 is reported as a pseudogene. The CDR3 has 17 amino acids. This CDR3 reads CASRLAELSRPYNEQFF. In DNA form, the CDR3 reads TGTGCAAGTCGCTTAGCGGAGTTAAGCAGACCCTACAATGAGCAGTTCTTC.

The rearrangement joins TRBV7-9 to TRBJ1-4, with D possibly matching TRBD1 (6 bases). Germline loops: CDR1 SEHNR, CDR2 FQNEAQ (reference sequence). Between the trimmed V and J ends, which lost 2 bases and 8 bases, there was a span of 18 bases. This CDR3 has 16 residues. This CDR3 reads CASSLNRDEEEEKLFF. CDR3 coding DNA: TGTGCCAGCAGCTTAAACAGGGACGAGGAAGAAGAAAAACTGTTTTTT.

The V call is TRBV5-4, the J call TRBJ2-3, with 11 bases that match TRBD2. The CDR3 is made up of 15 amino acids. Germline loops: CDR1 SGHNT, CDR2 YYREEE (reference sequence). Trimming removed 0 bases from V and 4 bases from J; junction bases left unmatched: 1. The CDR3 DNA reads as TGTGCCAGCAGCTTGGAACTAGCGGGGGCAGATACGCAGTATTTT. Translation gives CASSLELAGADTQYF.

CDR3 in amino acids: CASSETGGNTGELFF. CDR3 nucleotide sequence: TGCGCCAGCAGTGAGACAGGGGGGAACACCGGGGAGCTGTTTTTT. The chain employs TRBV10-1 and TRBJ2-2; 8 bases are a match to TRBD1. Germline loops: CDR1 WNHNN, CDR2 SYGVQD (reference sequence). The CDR3 length is 15 residues. The ends lost 2 bases at V and 1 base at J; junction bases unmatched: 0.

The sample holds a few counts of this clone. V is TRBV4-2 and J is TRBJ2-2; possibly TRBD2 for D (5 bases). This CDR3 spans 13 amino acids. CDR1 LGHNA and CDR2 YNFKEQ come from the germline V gene. The V end lost 4 bases, the J end lost 5 bases, and 8 bases lay between the germline ends. Here the CDR3 DNA reads TGTGCCAGCAGCCTTACTAGTACCGGGGAGCTGTTTTTT. Translating it yields CASSLTSTGELFF.